These 5 T cell receptor beta chains were sequenced from one sample in a study of control samples from healthy donors and cancer patients (dated by TCRdb to 2018 to 2020). Libraries were constructed by the immunoSEQ multiplex PCR assay. This immuneACCESS table, as held by TCRdb, lists in-frame sequences with V and J called but not all clones. Of the missing ones, under half trace to an unresolved V gene in checked studies; the others have no known cause. Recorded for this sample are 140,000 or so clones; 89% of them occurred a single time. Around 4.9% of the sample is taken by the ten largest. The sample consisted of blood. Receptors originate from a man under 40 in good health.

The rearrangement uses TRBV20-1 and TRBJ1-2, with D hard to call. The CDR3 is 11 residues long. Germline-derived CDR1 and CDR2 are DFQATT and SNEGSKA (reference sequence). Trimming cost V 0 bases and J 6 bases, with 5 bases left between them. The CDR3: CSAREGHGYTF. The CDR3 coding sequence is TGCAGTGCTAGAGAGGGCCATGGCTACACCTTC.

The chain recombines TRBV6-2 or TRBV6-3 with TRBJ2-7; D ambiguous. The V and J ends lost 0 bases and 6 bases respectively, with 15 bases between them. The CDR3 totals 15 residues. CDR1 is MNHEY and CDR2 is SVGEGT in the germline V gene. The CDR3 DNA reads TGTGCCAGCAGTTACTCTAGTCTGGCGAAGGGCGAGCAGTACTTC. Its protein product is CASSYSSLAKGEQYF.

This sequence joins TRBV27 and TRBJ1-3; D gene unclear. CDR3 size: 15 residues. Germline lookup yields CDR1 MNHEY and CDR2 SMNVEV (reference sequence). Deletions cut 0 bases from V and 0 bases from J, with 6 bases between. The CDR3 region has the DNA TGTGCCAGCAGTTTATCCAGTACCTCTGGAAACACCATATATTTT. It specifies CASSLSSTSGNTIYF.

The table lists this clone with a few counts. The rearrangement joins TRBV5-6 to TRBJ1-6; 10 bases fit TRBD1. The trim removed 4 bases at V and 7 bases at J, leaving 8 bases unmatched. From germline, CDR1 is SGHDT and CDR2 YYEEEE. CDR3 length: 16 amino acids. CDR3 sequence: CASSPQSTGGNSPLHF. The CDR3 DNA is TGTGCCAGCAGCCCCCAGTCGACAGGGGGCAATTCACCCCTCCACTTT.

V and J are TRBV7-9 and TRBJ1-2, with 8 bases fitting TRBD1. Trimming at V came to 5 bases and at J to 4 bases, leaving 9 bases not matched to a gene. This CDR3 spans 15 amino acids. The germline V gene encodes CDR1 SEHNR and CDR2 FQNEAQ (reference sequence). The DNA for the CDR3 is TGTGCCAGCAGCCTCGCACTGACAGGGGCCTATGGCTACACCTTC. Translating gives CASSLALTGAYGYTF.